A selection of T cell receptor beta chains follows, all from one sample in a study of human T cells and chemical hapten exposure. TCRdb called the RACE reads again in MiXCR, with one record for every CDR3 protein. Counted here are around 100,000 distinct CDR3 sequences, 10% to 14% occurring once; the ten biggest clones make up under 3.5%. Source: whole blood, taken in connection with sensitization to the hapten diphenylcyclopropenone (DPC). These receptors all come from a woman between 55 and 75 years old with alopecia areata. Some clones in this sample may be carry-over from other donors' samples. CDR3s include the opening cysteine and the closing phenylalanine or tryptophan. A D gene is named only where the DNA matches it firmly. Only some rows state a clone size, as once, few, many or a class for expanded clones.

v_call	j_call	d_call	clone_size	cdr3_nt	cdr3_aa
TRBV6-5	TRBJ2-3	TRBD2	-	TGTGCCAGCAGTTACGATCCGGGACTAGCTTCAGATACGCAGTATTTT	CASSYDPGLASDTQYF
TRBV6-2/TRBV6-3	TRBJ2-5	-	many	TGTGCCAGCAGCTACACTACCGCGGAGACCCAGTACTTC	CASSYTTAETQYF
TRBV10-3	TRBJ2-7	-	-	TGTGCCATCAGTGACCAGAGAACGGCTGCCTACGAGCAGTACTTC	CAISDQRTAAYEQYF
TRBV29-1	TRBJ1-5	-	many	TGCAGCGTTGGTGAGGTAGGACAGCCCCAGCATTTT	CSVGEVGQPQHF
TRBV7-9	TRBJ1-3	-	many	TGTGCCTGTTCTGATGGGGGGTCCTTAAGCGAAAACACCATATATTTT	CACSDGGSLSENTIYF
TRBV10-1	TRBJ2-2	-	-	TGCGCCAGCAGTATTGGAGGGGCCGGGGAGCTGTTTTTT	CASSIGGAGELFF
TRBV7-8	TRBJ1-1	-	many	TGTGCCAGCAGCTTAGGGGGTCGGATTGAAGCTTTCTTT	CASSLGGRIEAFF
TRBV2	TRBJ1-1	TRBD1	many	TGTGCCAGCAGATCTTGGACCACAGGGGGCAGAGACACTGAAGCTTTCTTT	CASRSWTTGGRDTEAFF
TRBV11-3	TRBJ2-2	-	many	TGTGCCAGCAGCTTAGCCGGGGGCACCGGGGAGCTGTTTTTT	CASSLAGGTGELFF
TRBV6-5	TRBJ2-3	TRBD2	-	TGTGCCAGTAGGGGAGCGGGGGCTGATACGCAGTATTTT	CASRGAGADTQYF
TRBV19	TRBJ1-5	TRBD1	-	TGTGCCAGTAGCCCCGAAGGACAGGGGTTCGCGAGCAATCAGCCCCAGCATTTT	CASSPEGQGFASNQPQHF
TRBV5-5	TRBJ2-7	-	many	TGTGCCAGCAGCCCCGCCGGGACTTCGGGTTACGAGCAGTACTTC	CASSPAGTSGYEQYF
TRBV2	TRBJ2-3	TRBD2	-	TGTGCCGGCCGACAGACTAGCGGGCCAGATACGCAGTATTTT	CAGRQTSGPDTQYF
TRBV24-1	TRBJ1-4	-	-	TGTGCCACCAGTGACCCGGACAGAGGAACTAATGAAAAACTGTTTTTT	CATSDPDRGTNEKLFF
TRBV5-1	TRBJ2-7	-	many	TGCGCCAGCAGCTTGGCCTCGGGTGACTCCTACGAGCAGTACTTC	CASSLASGDSYEQYF
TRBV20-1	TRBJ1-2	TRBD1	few	TGCAGTGCAGGGACAGGGGGTAGCTATGGCTACACCTTC	CSAGTGGSYGYTF
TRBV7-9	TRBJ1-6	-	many	TGTGCCAGCAGTCATACTTCTCTTCCTAATTCACCCCTCCACTTT	CASSHTSLPNSPLHF
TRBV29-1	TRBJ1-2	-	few	TGCAGCGTTGGGCCGAGGTTTGGGTTAAACTATGGCTACACCTTC	CSVGPRFGLNYGYTF
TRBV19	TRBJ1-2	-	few	TGTGCCAGTAGTATAGACCGAGGGAACTATGGCTACACCTTC	CASSIDRGNYGYTF
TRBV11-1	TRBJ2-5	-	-	TGTGCCAGCAGCTTAGTACGGGGGGAGACCCAGTACTTC	CASSLVRGETQYF
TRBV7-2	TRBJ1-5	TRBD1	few	TGTGCCAGCAGCTTAGGACAGGGGGGGCGGCCCCAGCATTTT	CASSLGQGGRPQHF
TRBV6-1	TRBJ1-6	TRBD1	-	TGTGCCAGCAGGAACGCTAGGACAGGGGGCGGATCACCCCTCCACTTT	CASRNARTGGGSPLHF
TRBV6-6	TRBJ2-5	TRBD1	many	TGTGCCAGCAGTTACGGTACCGGGACAGGGTCTCAGGAGACCCAGTACTTC	CASSYGTGTGSQETQYF
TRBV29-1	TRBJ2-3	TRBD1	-	TGCAGCGTTGAAGGTAGCAGGGGGAACACAGATACGCAGTATTTT	CSVEGSRGNTDTQYF
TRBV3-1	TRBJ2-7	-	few	TGTGCCAGCAGCCAAGTGGGCGGCTCCTACGAGCAGTACTTC	CASSQVGGSYEQYF
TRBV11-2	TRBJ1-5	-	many	TGTGCCAGCAGCTTAGGAGTCGCGGCTCGAGGCAGTCAGCCCCAGCATTTT	CASSLGVAARGSQPQHF
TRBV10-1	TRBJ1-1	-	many	TGCGCCAGCAGGGAAGAATTGTCCACTGAAGCTTTCTTT	CASREELSTEAFF
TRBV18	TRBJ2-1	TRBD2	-	TGTGCCAGCTCACCATACCAGCGGGGTTACAATGAGCAGTTCTTC	CASSPYQRGYNEQFF
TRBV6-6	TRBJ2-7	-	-	TGTGCCAGCAGTCCTCTAGGTGGCGAGCAGTACTTC	CASSPLGGEQYF
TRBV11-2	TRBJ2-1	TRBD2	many	TGTGCCAGCAGCTTACGGCTAGCGGGGGCCTCGGTCCTCAATAGGCAGTTCTTC	CASSLRLAGASVLNRQFF
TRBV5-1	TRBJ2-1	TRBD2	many	TGCGCCAGCAGCATCACTAGCGGGGGCCTCTACAATGAGCAGTTCTTC	CASSITSGGLYNEQFF
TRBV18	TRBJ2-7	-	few	TGTGCCAGCTCACCAGGGGAGAATTACTACGAGCAGTACTTC	CASSPGENYYEQYF
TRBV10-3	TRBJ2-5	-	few	TGTGCCATCAGTGAGGTCCTGGGCGAGACCCAGTACTTC	CAISEVLGETQYF
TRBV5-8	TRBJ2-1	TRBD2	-	TGTGCCAGCAGCTTCCTAGCGGGGCCGGGCAATGAGCAGTTCTTC	CASSFLAGPGNEQFF
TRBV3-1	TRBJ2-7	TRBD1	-	TGTGCCAGCAGCCAAGCGGCCGGACAGGGCTACTACGAGCAGTACTTC	CASSQAAGQGYYEQYF
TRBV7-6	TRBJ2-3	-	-	TGTGCCAGCAGCTTAGCGGGTTACAGCACAGATACGCAGTATTTT	CASSLAGYSTDTQYF
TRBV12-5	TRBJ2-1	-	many	TGTGCTAGTGGCCGCCACACAGGGAATGAGGGACACAATGAGCAGTTCTTC	CASGRHTGNEGHNEQFF
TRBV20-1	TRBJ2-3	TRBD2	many	TGCAGTGCCAGGGCCATTAGCGGGGGGGCCGGAGATACGCAGTATTTT	CSARAISGGAGDTQYF
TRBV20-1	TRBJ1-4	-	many	TGCAGTGCTAGCGGTTCGAAGTGGGGAAAACTGTTTTTT	CSASGSKWGKLFF
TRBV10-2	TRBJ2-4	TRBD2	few	TGCGCCAGCAGTGAGTCGACGGCGGGGGGGGCCAAAAACATTCAGTACTTC	CASSESTAGGAKNIQYF
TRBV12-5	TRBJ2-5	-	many	TGTGCTAGTGGCACTTCCCAAGAGACCCAGTACTTC	CASGTSQETQYF
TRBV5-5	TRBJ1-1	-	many	TGTGCCAGCAGCCTCCGTCCTGGGGACACTGAAGCTTTCTTT	CASSLRPGDTEAFF
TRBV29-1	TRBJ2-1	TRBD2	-	TGCAGCGTTGAAACCCCTAGGGGACTAGCGGGGGATGAGCAGTTCTTC	CSVETPRGLAGDEQFF
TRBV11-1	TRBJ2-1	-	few	TGTGCCAGCAGCCTCACAGGCCAACACACCAATGAGCAGTTCTTC	CASSLTGQHTNEQFF
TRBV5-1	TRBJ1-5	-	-	TGCGCCAGCAGCACCGACAGCCCCACTCAGCCCCAGCATTTT	CASSTDSPTQPQHF
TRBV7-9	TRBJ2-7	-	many	TGTGCCAGCAGCCTCCTGGACAGCTCCTACGAGCAGTACTTC	CASSLLDSSYEQYF
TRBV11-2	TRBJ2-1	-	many	TGTGCCAGCAGCTTAGAGGACGCGGGCATGGCCAGATACAATGAGCAGTTCTTC	CASSLEDAGMARYNEQFF
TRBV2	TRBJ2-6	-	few	TGTGCCAGCAGTTTCGTTACAGGAGCTGGGGCCAACGTCCTGACTTTC	CASSFVTGAGANVLTF
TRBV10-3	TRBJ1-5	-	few	TGTGCCATCAGTGAGTCCAGGACTGCTTTAAGCAATCAGCCCCAGCATTTT	CAISESRTALSNQPQHF
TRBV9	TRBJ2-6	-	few	TGTGCCAGCAGCTCGAACAAGGAACTTCGATCTGGGGCCAACGTCCTGACTTTC	CASSSNKELRSGANVLTF
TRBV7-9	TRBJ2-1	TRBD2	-	TGTGCCAGCAGCTTAGGGAGGGAGGGGCAGTTCTTC	CASSLGREGQFF
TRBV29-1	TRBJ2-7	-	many	TGCAGCGTAGCCAACCTTGGGGCCGGCTACGAGCAGTACTTC	CSVANLGAGYEQYF
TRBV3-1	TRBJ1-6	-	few	TGTGCCAGCAGCCCCCCCTACGCGGGGGATAATTCACCCCTCCACTTT	CASSPPYAGDNSPLHF
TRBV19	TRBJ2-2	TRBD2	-	TGTGCCAGTAGTGTAATAGCGGGGGACGCGAACACCGGGGAGCTGTTTTTT	CASSVIAGDANTGELFF
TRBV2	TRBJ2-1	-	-	TGTGCCAGCAGTGAATTTTTTGGGGTCAATGCGGAGGAGCAGTTCTTC	CASSEFFGVNAEEQFF